The 17 T cell receptor beta chains below all came from one sample that was sequenced in a study of lymphopenia after photon versus proton radiotherapy. Libraries were prepared by immunoSEQ multiplex PCR; TCRdb keeps only in-frame clonotypes and omits some of them. This table holds approximately 30,000 clones, around 94% found once. The starting material was peripheral blood, obtained from a patient treated with photon-based radiotherapy. These TCRs come from a woman in her forties or fifties with cholangiocarcinoma.

The chain carries TRBV5-4 and TRBJ1-1; no firm D call. CDR3 length: 11 residues. Trimming removed 4 bases at V and 4 bases at J, with 5 bases between. Germline V gene lookup returns CDR1 SGHNT and CDR2 YYREEE (reference sequence). CDR3 DNA: TGTGCCAGCAGCAGTAGCACTGAAGCTTTCTTT. This gives the protein CASSSSTEAFF.

The V call is TRBV6-5, the J call TRBJ1-5; D remains unclear. Trimming cost V 4 bases and J 4 bases, with 8 bases left between them. Germline CDR1 is MNHEY and CDR2 is SVGAGI. The CDR3 consists of 13 residues. The CDR3 DNA sequence: TGTGCCAGCAGTTGGTCCCCTAATCAGCCCCAGCATTTT. Translation: CASSWSPNQPQHF.

The chain employs TRBV2 and TRBJ2-3, with D unresolved. The germline V and J ends were trimmed by 1 base and 0 bases, with 5 bases remaining between them. This CDR3 has 14 amino acids. Germline CDR1 and CDR2: SNHLY and FYNNEI. The CDR3 protein is CASSEGVSTDTQYF. Written as DNA, the CDR3 is TGTGCCAGCAGTGAAGGGGTGAGCACAGATACGCAGTATTTT.

The chain has TRBV5-1 and TRBJ2-1; D unresolved. CDR1 and CDR2 from the germline V gene are SGHRS and YFSETQ. The CDR3 is made up of 14 amino acids. V lost 1 base and J 8 bases, leaving 13 bases between the germline ends. The CDR3 here is CASSLTSSAHEQFF. CDR3 nucleotide sequence: TGCGCCAGCAGCTTGACGAGCTCCGCGCATGAGCAGTTCTTC.

The chain employs TRBV6-5 and TRBJ1-2, with D possibly matching TRBD1 (6 bases). This CDR3 is 13 amino acids long. In germline, CDR1 is MNHEY, CDR2 SVGAGI. The germline V and J ends were trimmed by 5 bases and 5 bases, with 12 bases remaining between them. CDR3 nucleotides: TGTGCCAGCAGTAACGGACAGAGGTATGGCTACACCTTC. Translated: CASSNGQRYGYTF.

The chain is built from TRBV11-2 and TRBJ1-2; D is perhaps TRBD1 (6 bases). Germline CDR1 and CDR2: SGHAT and FQNNGV. Trimming removed 2 bases from V and 5 bases from J, with 15 bases in between. This CDR3 spans 15 amino acids. CDR3 amino acids: CASSLSRGWMYGYTF. In DNA form, the CDR3 reads TGTGCCAGCAGCTTAAGCAGGGGATGGATGTATGGCTACACCTTC.

This sequence joins TRBV7-9 and TRBJ1-1; D is unresolved. Germline V lookup: CDR1 SEHNR, CDR2 FQNEAQ (reference sequence). V lost 1 base and J 1 base, leaving 4 bases between the germline ends. The CDR3 totals 13 residues. The CDR3 protein is CASSLGANTEAFF. CDR3 DNA: TGTGCCAGCAGCTTAGGTGCGAACACTGAAGCTTTCTTT.

This clone has more than one count but fewer than ten. This chain links TRBV2 with TRBJ1-2; no firm D call. CDR3 size: 11 residues. Germline values: CDR1 SNHLY, CDR2 FYNNEI. V lost 5 bases, J lost 6 bases, and 7 bases lay in between. CDR3 region: CASSLRNGYTF. The CDR3 coding sequence is TGTGCCAGCAGTCTTAGGAATGGCTACACCTTC.

The chain joins TRBV2 to TRBJ2-3; 9 positions agree with TRBD2. Germline CDR1 reads SNHLY; CDR2 reads FYNNEI. The CDR3 covers 13 residues. With 3 bases clipped from V and 9 bases from J, the junction kept 4 bases outside the gene matches. The CDR3 is CASSDPRGGTQYF. In nucleotides, the CDR3 is TGTGCCAGCAGTGACCCGCGGGGGGGCACGCAGTATTTT.

This chain connects TRBV12-5 to TRBJ1-3; 9 nucleotides align to TRBD1. Germline V gene data show CDR1 as LGHNT and CDR2 as FRNRAP. V dropped 7 bases and J dropped 6; count of bases not matched to a gene: 16. The CDR3 has 17 residues. This CDR3 is CASALGTGTVSLNTIYF. The CDR3 DNA reads TGTGCTAGTGCCTTGGGGACAGGGACAGTGTCTTTAAACACCATATATTTT.

The J gene is TRBJ2-1, the V gene TRBV4-3; no firm D call. Germline CDR1 LGHNA, CDR2 YSLEER. This CDR3 region has 15 residues. V lost 0 bases and J lost 3, with 9 bases in between. The CDR3 sequence: CASSQDVQFYNEQFF. For the CDR3, the DNA is TGCGCCAGCAGCCAAGATGTACAGTTCTACAATGAGCAGTTCTTC.

J is TRBJ1-3 and V is TRBV9; TRBD1 might be the D (5 bases). This CDR3 region has 17 residues. The germline V gene encodes CDR1 SGDLS and CDR2 YYNGEE. V was pared by 2 bases and J by 0 bases, with 15 bases between. CDR3 sequence reads: CASSVAWDGASGNTIYF. The CDR3 bases are TGTGCCAGCAGCGTCGCCTGGGACGGCGCCTCTGGAAACACCATATATTTT.

This chain uses TRBV4-3 with TRBJ2-2; either TRBD1 or TRBD2 may fit D (6 bases each). The V end was cut by 4 bases, the J end by 3 bases, with 27 bases between. Germline assignment: CDR1 LGHNA and CDR2 YSLEER. This CDR3 region has 20 residues. CDR3 DNA sequence: TGCGCCAGCAGCCCGGGGGCCGGATTTAGTTCCCTGGGGGACACCGGGGAGCTGTTTTTT. The encoded protein is CASSPGAGFSSLGDTGELFF.

This chain links TRBV27 with TRBJ1-1; TRBD1 matches 9 bases. The germline CDR1 and CDR2 sequences are MNHEY and SMNVEV (reference sequence). The CDR3 is made up of 13 amino acids. Trimming cost V 6 bases and J 11 bases; bases outside gene matches: 10. The chain's CDR3 is CASRLTGGGRAFF. DNA of the CDR3: TGTGCCAGCAGGCTGACAGGGGGAGGGAGGGCTTTCTTT.

The V gene is TRBV9, the J gene TRBJ2-1, with 8 bases lining up with TRBD1. The CDR3 totals 18 residues. The germline CDR1 and CDR2 sequences are SGDLS and YYNGEE. V lost 0 bases to trimming and J lost 7 bases; unmatched junction nucleotides: 15. In DNA, the CDR3 is TGTGCCAGCAGCGTAGATTTGGCCAGGACAGGGAGAGGGAATGAGCAGTTCTTC. Residues: CASSVDLARTGRGNEQFF.

The chain joins TRBV4-2 to TRBJ2-7; D possibly uses TRBD1 or TRBD2 (5 bases each). Germline lookup yields CDR1 LGHNA and CDR2 YNFKEQ. V was pared by 1 base and J by 3 bases, with 10 bases between. This CDR3 comprises 14 residues. The CDR3 spells CASSQAFGGYEQYF. The DNA of the CDR3 is TGTGCCAGCAGCCAAGCGTTTGGGGGCTACGAGCAGTACTTC.

As to this clone: The same CDR3 arises from other DNA sequences in this sample as well. V is TRBV7-8 and J is TRBJ2-3, with 8 bases fitting TRBD2. Germline assignment: CDR1 SGHVS and CDR2 FQNEAQ. The CDR3 runs 17 residues. The V gene end was trimmed by 5 bases and the J gene end by 1 base; junction bases not matched to a gene: 11. The CDR3 here is CASSTDLRGGGTDTQYF. The CDR3 DNA follows: TGTGCCAGCAGCACAGATTTACGGGGGGGAGGCACAGATACGCAGTATTTT.